This is a list of T cell receptor beta chains from one sample in a study of cytomegalovirus exposure and HLA in healthy donors. Here immunoSEQ multiplex PCR was the method, and the copy in TCRdb shows in-frame clones only, minus some. The sample has under 150,000 clones; 85% are singletons. Source material: PBMCs. These receptors all come from a woman between 25 and 40 years old in good health and CMV-seropositive. Both conserved end residues are part of each CDR3. Each record gives: J gene, D gene, clone size, V gene, CDR3 protein, CDR3 DNA. A D gene is named only where the DNA matches it firmly. Expanded clones are given a class, and other clones once, few, many or no size at all.

J: TRBJ2-7
D: NA
size: NA
V: TRBV28
CDR3: CASRTFPRTGVPYEQYF
DNA: TGTGCCAGCAGAACTTTCCCCCGGACCGGGGTTCCCTACGAGCAGTACTTC

J: TRBJ2-1
D: TRBD1
size: NA
V: TRBV29-1
CDR3: CSVEAGGTYNEQFF
DNA: TGCAGCGTTGAAGCAGGGGGCACCTACAATGAGCAGTTCTTC

J: TRBJ2-1
D: NA
size: NA
V: TRBV4-1
CDR3: CASSQAGGDYYNEQFF
DNA: TGCGCCAGCAGCCAAGCGGGCGGGGATTATTACAATGAGCAGTTCTTC

J: TRBJ2-7
D: NA
size: NA
V: TRBV5-1
CDR3: CASSLEVTVSYEQYF
DNA: TGCGCCAGCAGCTTGGAGGTGACTGTCTCCTACGAGCAGTACTTC

J: TRBJ2-1
D: TRBD1
size: NA
V: TRBV7-7
CDR3: CASSPRTGFNEQFF
DNA: TGTGCCAGCAGCCCCCGGACAGGATTCAATGAGCAGTTCTTC

J: TRBJ2-5
D: TRBD2
size: NA
V: TRBV29-1
CDR3: CSVGFLAGPQETQYF
DNA: TGCAGCGTTGGGTTTTTAGCGGGGCCCCAAGAGACCCAGTACTTC

J: TRBJ2-7
D: NA
size: NA
V: TRBV11-2
CDR3: CASSPGFLYEQYF
DNA: TGTGCCAGCAGCCCCGGGTTTCTTTACGAGCAGTACTTC

J: TRBJ2-6
D: TRBD1
size: NA
V: TRBV5-5
CDR3: CASSLGQGASGANVLTF
DNA: TGTGCCAGCAGCTTAGGACAGGGGGCTAGTGGGGCCAACGTCCTGACTTTC

J: TRBJ2-7
D: NA
size: NA
V: TRBV28
CDR3: CASSLNSPTSHEQYF
DNA: TGTGCCAGCAGTTTAAACAGCCCAACAAGTCACGAGCAGTACTTC

J: TRBJ1-2
D: TRBD1
size: NA
V: TRBV10-3
CDR3: CATGQGVNYGYTF
DNA: TGTGCCACGGGACAGGGGGTTAATTATGGCTACACCTTC

J: TRBJ1-5
D: NA
size: NA
V: TRBV30
CDR3: CAWSAGAILDGNQPQHF
DNA: TGTGCCTGGAGTGCCGGAGCCATCCTAGATGGCAATCAGCCCCAGCATTTT

J: TRBJ2-7
D: TRBD2
size: NA
V: TRBV2
CDR3: CASKRELAGLEYF
DNA: TGTGCCAGCAAAAGGGAACTAGCGGGTTTAGAGTACTTC

J: TRBJ2-7
D: TRBD2
size: NA
V: TRBV18
CDR3: CASSPRVAGGPQYF
DNA: TGTGCCAGCTCACCACGGGTAGCGGGAGGCCCCCAGTACTTC

J: TRBJ2-5
D: TRBD1
size: few
V: TRBV5-1
CDR3: CASSSRQGEGTQYF
DNA: TGCGCCAGCAGCTCGCGACAGGGGGAAGGAACCCAGTACTTC

J: TRBJ2-1
D: NA
size: NA
V: TRBV7-9
CDR3: CASSPAGGTVEQFF
DNA: TGTGCCAGCAGCCCGGCCGGCGGGACCGTGGAGCAGTTCTTC

J: TRBJ2-1
D: NA
size: few
V: TRBV5-6
CDR3: CASSLGASGQFF
DNA: TGTGCCAGCAGCTTGGGGGCGTCCGGGCAGTTCTTC

J: TRBJ1-5
D: TRBD1
size: NA
V: TRBV23-1
CDR3: CANNTGGDNQPQHF
DNA: TGCGCCAACAACACAGGGGGGGACAATCAGCCCCAGCATTTT

J: TRBJ1-2
D: NA
size: NA
V: TRBV7-9
CDR3: CASSLATVTDYGYTF
DNA: TGTGCCAGCAGCTTGGCTACAGTGACCGACTATGGCTACACCTTC

J: TRBJ1-1
D: NA
size: NA
V: TRBV5-8
CDR3: CASSLSGVTEAFF
DNA: TGTGCCAGCAGCTTGTCAGGGGTCACTGAAGCTTTCTTT

J: TRBJ2-3
D: NA
size: NA
V: TRBV28
CDR3: CASSRGDTQYF
DNA: TGTGCCAGCTCCAGGGGAGATACGCAGTATTTT

J: TRBJ2-3
D: TRBD2
size: NA
V: TRBV28
CDR3: CASSQLAGATDTQYF
DNA: TGTGCCAGCAGCCAACTAGCGGGAGCCACAGATACGCAGTATTTT

J: TRBJ1-1
D: NA
size: NA
V: TRBV5-8
CDR3: CASSAGGGAEAFF
DNA: TGTGCCAGCAGCGCGGGAGGCGGTGCTGAAGCTTTCTTT

J: TRBJ2-7
D: TRBD1
size: NA
V: TRBV5-1
CDR3: CASSPVTGHEQYF
DNA: TGCGCCAGCAGCCCCGTGACAGGGCACGAGCAGTACTTC

J: TRBJ2-1
D: TRBD2
size: once
V: TRBV10-3
CDR3: CAISDETSGEQFF
DNA: TGTGCCATCAGTGATGAGACTAGCGGGGAGCAGTTCTTC

J: TRBJ2-7
D: TRBD1
size: NA
V: TRBV6-1
CDR3: CASSWDSHYEQYF
DNA: TGTGCCAGCAGCTGGGACAGCCACTACGAGCAGTACTTC

J: TRBJ2-2
D: NA
size: NA
V: TRBV5-6
CDR3: CASSLVEAGELFF
DNA: TGTGCCAGCAGCTTGGTTGAGGCCGGGGAGCTGTTTTTT

J: TRBJ2-7
D: TRBD2
size: NA
V: TRBV28
CDR3: CASSLGGSGSGYEQYF
DNA: TGTGCCAGCAGTTTGGGGGGTAGCGGGAGCGGCTACGAGCAGTACTTC

J: TRBJ2-5
D: NA
size: once
V: TRBV28
CDR3: CASSLWGGGGETQYF
DNA: TGTGCCAGCAGTTTATGGGGGGGAGGGGGTGAGACCCAGTACTTC